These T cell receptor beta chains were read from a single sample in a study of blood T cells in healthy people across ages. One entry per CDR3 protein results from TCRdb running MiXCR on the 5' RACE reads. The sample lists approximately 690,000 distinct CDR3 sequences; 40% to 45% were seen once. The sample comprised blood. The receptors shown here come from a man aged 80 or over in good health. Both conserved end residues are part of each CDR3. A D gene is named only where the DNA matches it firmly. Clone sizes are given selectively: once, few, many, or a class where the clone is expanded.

cdr3_nt: TGCAGTGCCCGCTACCCGGGTTTTAGCGGGAGTTGGGACATTCAGTACTTC; cdr3_aa: CSARYPGFSGSWDIQYF; j_call: TRBJ2-4; v_call: TRBV20-1; d_call: TRBD2; clone_size: NA
cdr3_nt: TGCGCCAGCAGCCGAGCGGGAGGCAATTATGAGCAGTTCTTC; cdr3_aa: CASSRAGGNYEQFF; j_call: TRBJ2-1; v_call: TRBV4-3; d_call: TRBD2; clone_size: NA
cdr3_nt: TGCAGTGCTAGAGAGGGGAATAATTCACCCCTCCACTTT; cdr3_aa: CSAREGNNSPLHF; j_call: TRBJ1-6; v_call: TRBV20-1; d_call: NA; clone_size: few
cdr3_nt: TGCACCAGCAGCCAAGACAGGGAGTTCGAGCAGTACTTC; cdr3_aa: CTSSQDREFEQYF; j_call: TRBJ2-7; v_call: TRBV4-3; d_call: TRBD1; clone_size: NA
cdr3_nt: TGCGCCAGCAGAACCGGGGGCCATAGCAATCAGCCCCAGCATTTT; cdr3_aa: CASRTGGHSNQPQHF; j_call: TRBJ1-5; v_call: TRBV4-3; d_call: NA; clone_size: NA
cdr3_nt: TGCAGTGCCGTACCGGGGGGGCCGAATAATGAGCAGTTCTTC; cdr3_aa: CSAVPGGPNNEQFF; j_call: TRBJ2-1; v_call: TRBV20-1; d_call: TRBD2; clone_size: NA
cdr3_nt: TGCAGTGCTAGAGATCCCGGAGTCACAGATACGCAGTATTTT; cdr3_aa: CSARDPGVTDTQYF; j_call: TRBJ2-3; v_call: TRBV20-1; d_call: NA; clone_size: few
cdr3_nt: TGCAGCGTTGTGGGCGGGGTTCACGAGCAGTACTTC; cdr3_aa: CSVVGGVHEQYF; j_call: TRBJ2-7; v_call: TRBV29-1; d_call: NA; clone_size: many
cdr3_nt: TGTGCCAGCAGCCAAGGGACAGTGAACTCACCCCTCCACTTT; cdr3_aa: CASSQGTVNSPLHF; j_call: TRBJ1-6; v_call: TRBV3-1; d_call: NA; clone_size: NA
cdr3_nt: TGTGCCAGCAGTTTAAAGGGTAACACTGAAGCTTTCTTT; cdr3_aa: CASSLKGNTEAFF; j_call: TRBJ1-1; v_call: TRBV12-3/TRBV12-4; d_call: NA; clone_size: many
cdr3_nt: TGTGCCAGCAGCTCATCAACAGGGGGGGATGGCTACACCTTC; cdr3_aa: CASSSSTGGDGYTF; j_call: TRBJ1-2; v_call: TRBV7-6; d_call: TRBD1; clone_size: NA
cdr3_nt: TGTGCCAGCCGGGACAGTGTTGAAAAACTGTTTTTT; cdr3_aa: CASRDSVEKLFF; j_call: TRBJ1-4; v_call: TRBV2; d_call: TRBD1; clone_size: NA
cdr3_nt: TGTGCCAGCAGCTTAGTAATAGCGGGGGTTGGAGCAGATACGCAGTATTTT; cdr3_aa: CASSLVIAGVGADTQYF; j_call: TRBJ2-3; v_call: TRBV7-2; d_call: TRBD2; clone_size: few
cdr3_nt: TGCAGTGCTAGAGCCCGGGGGGGTCGAAAACTGTTTTTT; cdr3_aa: CSARARGGRKLFF; j_call: TRBJ1-4; v_call: TRBV20-1; d_call: NA; clone_size: NA
cdr3_nt: TGTGCCAGCAGTTACTCGGGGGGCGCTGCCTACAATGAGCAGTTCTTC; cdr3_aa: CASSYSGGAAYNEQFF; j_call: TRBJ2-1; v_call: TRBV6-2/TRBV6-3; d_call: NA; clone_size: few
cdr3_nt: TGCAGTGCCAACGGCCTAGCGGGTCACAATGAGCAGTACTTC; cdr3_aa: CSANGLAGHNEQYF; j_call: TRBJ2-7; v_call: TRBV20-1; d_call: TRBD2; clone_size: NA
cdr3_nt: TGTGCCAGCACCCGCGGGGGACCCTCCAAGACCCAGTACTTC; cdr3_aa: CASTRGGPSKTQYF; j_call: TRBJ2-5; v_call: TRBV6-2/TRBV6-3; d_call: TRBD2; clone_size: few
cdr3_nt: TGTGCCAGCAGCTCACTAGCGGGTATCAACAATGAGCAGTTCTTC; cdr3_aa: CASSSLAGINNEQFF; j_call: TRBJ2-1; v_call: TRBV7-2; d_call: TRBD2; clone_size: NA
cdr3_nt: TGTGCCAGCAGTTTTTCAGGGTACGGCTACATCTTC; cdr3_aa: CASSFSGYGYIF; j_call: TRBJ1-2; v_call: TRBV28; d_call: NA; clone_size: NA
cdr3_nt: TGTGCCAGCAGTGAATATAGGACAGGGTGGGGAGATACGCAGTATTTT; cdr3_aa: CASSEYRTGWGDTQYF; j_call: TRBJ2-3; v_call: TRBV25-1; d_call: TRBD1; clone_size: NA
cdr3_nt: TGCAGTGCTAGAGATAGCGGGGGGGCCTTGGATGAGCAGTTCTTC; cdr3_aa: CSARDSGGALDEQFF; j_call: TRBJ2-1; v_call: TRBV20-1; d_call: TRBD2; clone_size: few
cdr3_nt: TGTGCCAGCAGAACAGGGGGCAGGGGCTTCGAGCAGTACTTC; cdr3_aa: CASRTGGRGFEQYF; j_call: TRBJ2-7; v_call: TRBV6-5; d_call: TRBD1; clone_size: few
cdr3_nt: TGCGCCACACCACGGATGAGGTACGAGCAGTACTTC; cdr3_aa: CATPRMRYEQYF; j_call: TRBJ2-7; v_call: TRBV10-2; d_call: NA; clone_size: few
cdr3_nt: TGTGCCAGCAGCTTGGTTGGGATAACCTACGAGCAGTACTTC; cdr3_aa: CASSLVGITYEQYF; j_call: TRBJ2-7; v_call: TRBV5-6; d_call: NA; clone_size: few
cdr3_nt: TGCAGCCGCTCCGGGACAGGGGGCGGGATCGATGGCTACACCTTC; cdr3_aa: CSRSGTGGGIDGYTF; j_call: TRBJ1-2; v_call: TRBV20-1; d_call: TRBD1; clone_size: few
cdr3_nt: TGTGCCACTCGCCAGGGTCGCGAGCAGTACTTC; cdr3_aa: CATRQGREQYF; j_call: TRBJ2-7; v_call: TRBV10-3; d_call: NA; clone_size: few
cdr3_nt: TGTGCCACCAGTAAAGGTTCAATAAGCGATGAGCAGTTCTTC; cdr3_aa: CATSKGSISDEQFF; j_call: TRBJ2-1; v_call: TRBV24-1; d_call: NA; clone_size: NA
cdr3_nt: TGTGCCAGCAGCTTCAGCGGGGGGTACAATGAGCAGTACTTC; cdr3_aa: CASSFSGGYNEQYF; j_call: TRBJ2-7; v_call: TRBV11-2; d_call: TRBD2; clone_size: NA
cdr3_nt: TGTGCCAGAAATGACAGGCTAGCGGGAATGGTAGATACGCAGTATTTT; cdr3_aa: CARNDRLAGMVDTQYF; j_call: TRBJ2-3; v_call: TRBV30; d_call: TRBD2; clone_size: few
cdr3_nt: TGTGCCAGCAGTTACGGACTAGCTGCCTCCGGGGAGCTGTTTTTT; cdr3_aa: CASSYGLAASGELFF; j_call: TRBJ2-2; v_call: TRBV6-5; d_call: TRBD2; clone_size: NA
cdr3_nt: TGTGCCAGCAGCCTAACAGATCCCAATGAGCAGTTCTTC; cdr3_aa: CASSLTDPNEQFF; j_call: TRBJ2-1; v_call: TRBV7-9; d_call: NA; clone_size: NA
cdr3_nt: TGCGCCAGCAGCATACGACCGACTAGCGGGGCTTTGGACGAGCAGTACTTC; cdr3_aa: CASSIRPTSGALDEQYF; j_call: TRBJ2-7; v_call: TRBV5-1; d_call: TRBD2; clone_size: NA
cdr3_nt: TGTGCCAGCAGCTTACAGGGCCTAGGAACCTACGAGCAGTACTTC; cdr3_aa: CASSLQGLGTYEQYF; j_call: TRBJ2-7; v_call: TRBV7-8; d_call: NA; clone_size: NA
cdr3_nt: TGCAGCGCTGAGCGGACCTACTTATCGACTAGCGGGAGCGATGAGCAGTTCTTC; cdr3_aa: CSAERTYLSTSGSDEQFF; j_call: TRBJ2-1; v_call: TRBV29-1; d_call: TRBD2; clone_size: NA
cdr3_nt: TGCAGTGCTATCCGGGGGGGCGGGAGTAAGACCCAGTACTTC; cdr3_aa: CSAIRGGGSKTQYF; j_call: TRBJ2-5; v_call: TRBV20-1; d_call: TRBD2; clone_size: NA
cdr3_nt: TGTGCCAGCAGCTTCTCGACAGGTGGCTTGAATGAGCAGTACTTC; cdr3_aa: CASSFSTGGLNEQYF; j_call: TRBJ2-5; v_call: TRBV11-3; d_call: NA; clone_size: NA
cdr3_nt: TGTGCCAGCAGCTTCATGGGAGAGACTCAGTACTTC; cdr3_aa: CASSFMGETQYF; j_call: TRBJ2-5; v_call: TRBV7-6; d_call: NA; clone_size: NA
cdr3_nt: TGTGCCAGCAGTGAAGGCACAGGGTTCGGCTACGAGCAGTACTTC; cdr3_aa: CASSEGTGFGYEQYF; j_call: TRBJ2-7; v_call: TRBV6-1; d_call: NA; clone_size: once
cdr3_nt: TGCAGTGCTAGAGCACAGGGGATTGGGTCACCCCTCCACTTT; cdr3_aa: CSARAQGIGSPLHF; j_call: TRBJ1-6; v_call: TRBV20-1; d_call: TRBD1; clone_size: NA
cdr3_nt: TGTGCCAGCAACCTAGGGGGGTCCTACAATGAGCAGTTCTTC; cdr3_aa: CASNLGGSYNEQFF; j_call: TRBJ2-1; v_call: TRBV11-1; d_call: NA; clone_size: NA
cdr3_nt: TGTGCCAGCAACCCCACGAGCTGGCAAGAGACCCAGTACTTC; cdr3_aa: CASNPTSWQETQYF; j_call: TRBJ2-5; v_call: TRBV7-2; d_call: NA; clone_size: NA
cdr3_nt: TGTGCCAGCAGCAGACAGGGTTTCAAGGAGACCCAGTACTTC; cdr3_aa: CASSRQGFKETQYF; j_call: TRBJ2-5; v_call: TRBV9; d_call: TRBD1; clone_size: NA
cdr3_nt: TGCAGTGCTGGACGAGCGGGGGACTTCCAAGAGACCCAGTACTTC; cdr3_aa: CSAGRAGDFQETQYF; j_call: TRBJ2-5; v_call: TRBV20-1; d_call: TRBD2; clone_size: few
cdr3_nt: TGCGCCAGCAGCTGGTTTGGGGATTCAAGCAATGAGCAGTTCTTC; cdr3_aa: CASSWFGDSSNEQFF; j_call: TRBJ2-1; v_call: TRBV5-1; d_call: NA; clone_size: few
cdr3_nt: TGTGCCTGCAGCCCACGGAGACCTAGCACAGATACGCAGTATTTT; cdr3_aa: CACSPRRPSTDTQYF; j_call: TRBJ2-3; v_call: TRBV7-2; d_call: NA; clone_size: NA
cdr3_nt: TGTGCCAGCAGTATTGGGGGCTACGAGCAGTACTTC; cdr3_aa: CASSIGGYEQYF; j_call: TRBJ2-7; v_call: TRBV6-1; d_call: NA; clone_size: many